This T cell receptor (beta chain) is from a study of blood T cell repertoires in COVID-19. Study in general: Samples taken during acute and convalescent COVID-19 were collected in the United States, Italy and Spain. The cDNA or gDNA used as material had been derived from T cells, B-cell-depleted T cells, or PBMCs.

Original analysis: By means of reference gene primer amplification, nucleated cell counts were estimated. Clones were read by immunoSEQ multiplex PCR, and TCRdb kept only the in-frame ones, dropping some. V and J calls and clone size are as listed in that table; D and trimming were resolved from the DNA. Of around 200,000 clones in the sample, approximately 87% were seen once. The germline CDR1 and CDR2 sequences are SGHDN and FVKESK. CDR3 length equals 13 residues. V was cut by 6 bases and J by 6 bases, with 12 bases left in between. This clonotype was sampled from a man between 60 and 75 years old who had recovered from COVID-19. The rearrangement links TRBV14 to TRBJ1-5, with D unclear. Sequenced material: peripheral blood. The CDR3 loop is CASSRSLTQPQHF. CDR3 DNA sequence: TGTGCCAGCAGTAGGAGCCTGACTCAGCCCCAGCATTTT.